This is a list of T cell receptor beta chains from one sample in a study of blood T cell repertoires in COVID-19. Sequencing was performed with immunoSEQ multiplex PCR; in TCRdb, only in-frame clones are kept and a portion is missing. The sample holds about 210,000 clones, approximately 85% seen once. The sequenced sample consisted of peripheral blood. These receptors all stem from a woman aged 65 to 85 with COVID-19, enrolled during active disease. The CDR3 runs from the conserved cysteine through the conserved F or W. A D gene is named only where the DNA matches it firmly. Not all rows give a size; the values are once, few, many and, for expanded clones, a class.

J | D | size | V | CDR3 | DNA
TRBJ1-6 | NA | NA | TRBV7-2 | CASSPEEARNSPLHF | TGTGCCAGCAGCCCCGAGGAAGCCCGGAATTCACCCCTCCACTTT
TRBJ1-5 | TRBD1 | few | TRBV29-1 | CSVGGQGNQPQHF | TGCAGCGTTGGAGGACAGGGCAATCAGCCCCAGCATTTT
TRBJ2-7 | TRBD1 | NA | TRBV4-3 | CASSQETSGTGAYEQYF | TGCGCCAGCAGCCAAGAAACTTCCGGGACAGGAGCCTACGAGCAGTACTTC
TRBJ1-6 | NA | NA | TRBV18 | CASSPPAGNNSPLHF | TGTGCCAGCTCACCACCGGCGGGTAATAATTCACCCCTCCACTTT
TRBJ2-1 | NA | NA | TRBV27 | CASRPNSYNEQFF | TGTGCCAGCAGGCCTAACTCCTACAATGAGCAGTTCTTC
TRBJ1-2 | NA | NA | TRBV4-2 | CASSQKLDRSYGYTF | TGTGCCAGCAGCCAAAAACTAGACCGATCATATGGCTACACCTTC
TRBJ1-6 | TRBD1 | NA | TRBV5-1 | CASSSGQGDNSPLHF | TGCGCCAGCAGCTCGGGACAGGGTGATAATTCACCCCTCCACTTT
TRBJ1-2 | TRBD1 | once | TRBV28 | CASSLPGTGTGGFYTF | TGTGCCAGCAGTTTACCCGGGACCGGGACAGGGGGTTTCTACACCTTC
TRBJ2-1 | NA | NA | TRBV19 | CASNGFPNNEQFF | TGTGCCAGTAATGGCTTCCCAAACAATGAGCAGTTCTTC
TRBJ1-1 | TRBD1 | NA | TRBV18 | CASSPGTGASEAFF | TGTGCCAGCTCACCCGGGACAGGGGCCTCTGAAGCTTTCTTT
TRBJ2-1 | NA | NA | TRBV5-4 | CASSLWDMYNEQFF | TGTGCCAGCAGCTTGTGGGACATGTACAATGAGCAGTTCTTC
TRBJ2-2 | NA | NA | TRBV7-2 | CASSGGVSGTGELFF | TGTGCCAGCAGCGGAGGGGTTAGCGGCACCGGGGAGCTGTTTTTT
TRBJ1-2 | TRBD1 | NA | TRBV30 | CAWNGGQGDGYTF | TGTGCCTGGAATGGGGGACAGGGAGATGGCTACACCTTC
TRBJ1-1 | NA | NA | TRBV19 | CASSILALADTEAFF | TGTGCCAGTAGTATATTGGCTTTGGCCGACACTGAAGCTTTCTTT
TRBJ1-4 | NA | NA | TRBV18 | CASSPSPPGPNEKLFF | TGTGCCAGCTCACCTTCCCCTCCGGGTCCTAATGAAAAACTGTTTTTT
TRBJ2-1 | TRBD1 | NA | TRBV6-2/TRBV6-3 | CASSYTQGDRLYNEQFF | TGTGCCAGCAGTTATACTCAGGGGGACAGACTTTACAATGAGCAGTTCTTC
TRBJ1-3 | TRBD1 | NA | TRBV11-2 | CASSLDRQDTIYF | TGTGCCAGCAGCTTGGACAGGCAGGACACCATATATTTT
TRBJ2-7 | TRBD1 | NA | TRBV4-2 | CASSPQRSGGNYEQYF | TGTGCCAGCAGCCCCCAACGTTCAGGGGGAAACTACGAGCAGTACTTC
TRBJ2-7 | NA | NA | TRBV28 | CASSLGAAGKLEQYF | TGTGCCAGCAGTTTAGGGGCAGCGGGTAAACTCGAGCAGTACTTC
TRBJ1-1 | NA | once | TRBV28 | CASSLLVNTEAFF | TGTGCCAGCAGTTTACTAGTTAACACTGAAGCTTTCTTT
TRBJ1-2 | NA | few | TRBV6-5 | CASSQTNYGYTF | TGTGCCAGCAGTCAGACTAACTATGGCTACACCTTC
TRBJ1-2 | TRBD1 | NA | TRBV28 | CASTTGQGAGGYTF | TGTGCCAGCACAACCGGACAGGGGGCGGGTGGCTACACCTTC